The 14 T cell receptor beta chains below were found in one sample sequenced in a study of PD-1 blockade in mismatch repair-deficient tumors. TCRdb's copy holds only in-frame clones and misses some; the assay was immunoSEQ multiplex PCR. This table holds roughly 79,000 clones, about 82% found once. This sample comprised peripheral blood, obtained 44 weeks after starting pembrolizumab. The receptors shown here come from an adult with mismatch repair-deficient cancer.

This chain connects TRBV6-6 to TRBJ2-7; no definite D call. V lost 3 bases to trimming and J lost 0 bases, with 12 bases between them. Germline CDR1 reads MNHNY; CDR2 reads SVGAGI (reference sequence). The CDR3 has 15 residues. The CDR3 loop reads CASSYNRASSYEQYF. CDR3 sequence (DNA): TGTGCCAGCAGTTATAATCGCGCGAGCTCCTACGAGCAGTACTTC.

This chain links TRBV5-1 with TRBJ2-3; 8 nucleotides align to TRBD2. The CDR3 is 16 residues long. Looked up from germline, CDR1 is SGHRS and CDR2 is YFSETQ. V was clipped by 4 bases and J by 3 bases; unmatched bases: 10. CDR3 coding DNA: TGCGCCAGCAGCAATTCAGCGGGAGATGGTACAGATACGCAGTATTTT. Protein: CASSNSAGDGTDTQYF.

The chain has TRBV2 and TRBJ1-2, with D hard to call. V lost 6 bases to trimming and J lost 3 bases, with 11 bases between them. Germline values: CDR1 SNHLY, CDR2 FYNNEI. The CDR3 contains 13 residues. CDR3 sequence: CASSEVWDYGYTF. As DNA, the CDR3 is TGTGCCAGCAGCGAGGTTTGGGACTATGGCTACACCTTC.

The gene calls are TRBV7-2 and TRBJ1-4; the D gene is possibly TRBD1 (6 bases). Trimming removed 3 bases from V and 5 bases from J, with 16 bases in between. Germline V lookup: CDR1 SGHTA, CDR2 FQGNSA. The CDR3 sequence is 16 residues long. The CDR3 DNA reads as TGTGCCAGCAGCTTGGGGGCTCGATTCGGCAATGAAAAACTGTTTTTT. Its translation is CASSLGARFGNEKLFF.

The chain links TRBV9 to TRBJ2-3, with 7 bases identical to TRBD1. The V gene's germline CDR1 is SGDLS and CDR2 YYNGEE. The CDR3 extends over 14 amino acids. V was clipped by 4 bases and J by 2 bases; unmatched bases: 4. The CDR3 nucleotides are TGTGCCAGCAGCAAGACAGGGCTCACAGATACGCAGTATTTT. This gives the protein CASSKTGLTDTQYF.

The table lists this clone with a few counts. The chain carries TRBV30 and TRBJ2-7; 7 positions agree with TRBD1. V was pared by 1 base and J by 7 bases, with 7 bases of the junction left unmatched. CDR1 and CDR2 from the germline V gene are GTSNPN and SVGIG (reference sequence). The CDR3 extends over 13 amino acids. As DNA, the CDR3 is TGTGCCTGGAGTGAGGGGGCAAGCGGAGAGCAGTACTTC. As protein: CAWSEGASGEQYF.

The chain recombines TRBV5-1 with TRBJ2-1; 14 bases align to TRBD2. Germline CDR1 reads SGHRS; CDR2 reads YFSETQ. After removal of 2 bases from V and 6 bases from J, the junction contained 16 bases not matched to a gene. This CDR3 spans 20 amino acids. CDR3 sequence reads: CASSFDGLTSGRARGNEQFF. The DNA of the CDR3 is TGCGCCAGCAGCTTTGATGGCCTGACTAGCGGGAGGGCCCGTGGCAATGAGCAGTTCTTC.

The chain employs TRBV10-3 and TRBJ2-3; 8 bases fit TRBD2. Germline CDR1 is ENHRY and CDR2 is SYGVKD. The V gene end was trimmed by 6 bases and the J gene end by 4 bases; junction bases not matched to a gene: 9. The CDR3 loop spans 15 amino acids. The CDR3 loop reads CAIRASGSASDTQYF. The CDR3 coding sequence is TGTGCCATCAGGGCTAGCGGGTCCGCCTCAGATACGCAGTATTTT.

This chain links TRBV21-1 with TRBJ1-1. TRBV21-1 is tagged as a pseudogene. The CDR3 length is 15 residues. The chain's CDR3 is CASSKAAGMNTEAFF. The CDR3 nucleotides are TGTGCCAGCAGCAAAGCGGCCGGGATGAACACTGAAGCTTTCTTT.

The CDR3 DNA is TGTGCCAGCAGCTTTAGACCCGATACCTACAATGAGCAGTTCTTC. Translated: CASSFRPDTYNEQFF. The chain links TRBV11-2 to TRBJ2-1; D is uncertain. The germline gives CDR1 SGHAT, CDR2 FQNNGV. There are 15 residues in the CDR3. With 3 bases removed from V and 2 bases from J, the gap between germline ends came to 11 bases.

The V call is TRBV2, the J call TRBJ2-2, with D possibly being TRBD1 or TRBD2 (5 bases each). The CDR3 spans 14 residues. Trimming took off 6 bases at V and 0 bases at J, with 8 bases between the two ends. Germline CDR1 reads SNHLY; CDR2 reads FYNNEI. Here the CDR3 DNA reads TGTGCCAGCAGGGGGGAGCCGAACACCGGGGAGCTGTTTTTT. This translates into CASRGEPNTGELFF.

This clone was picked up one time. The rearrangement joins TRBV9 to TRBJ2-7; D uncertain. This CDR3 region has 16 residues. Germline V gene sequence: CDR1 SGDLS, CDR2 YYNGEE. Trimming took off 0 bases at V and 2 bases at J, with 15 bases between the two ends. The CDR3 spells CASSVDSTRGAYEQYF. For the CDR3, the DNA is TGTGCCAGCAGCGTAGATTCCACTCGAGGAGCCTACGAGCAGTACTTC.

This clone was seen only a few times. V is TRBV5-1 and J is TRBJ2-7; TRBD1 matches at 8 bases. The V and J ends lost 0 bases and 3 bases, in that order; junction bases with no gene match: 2. The germline gives CDR1 SGHRS, CDR2 YFSETQ. The CDR3 is 14 amino acids. The CDR3 bases are TGCGCCAGCAGCTTGGGGACAGGGATCTACGAGCAGTACTTC. Its translation is CASSLGTGIYEQYF.

V and J are TRBV21-1 and TRBJ2-5; the table calls TRBD1, which could not be checked here. TRBV21-1 is given as a pseudogene. The CDR3 has 19 amino acids. The CDR3 nucleotides read TGTGCCAGCAGCAAAGGGCAGGGCCCGTGTTCCGTTTTTTTAGAGACCCAGTACTTC. Translating gives CASSKGQGPCSVFLETQYF.